A single sample gave rise to the 29 T cell receptor beta chains below, sequenced in a study of spatial heterogeneity in lung cancer (dated by TCRdb to between 2017 and 2020). The sample's time point label, in plain terms: sample taken at primary tumor resection. TCR sequencing used whole RNA extracted from tumor and nontumor lung tissue, or from cryopreserved PBMC samples, without cell sorting. The library was built by means of 5' RACE. For sequencing, a NextSeq 500 was employed. In TCRdb, the public reads were trimmed at Q25 with fastp and aligned with MiXCR, with productive beta chains retained. Rows are unified per CDR3 protein, each entry keeping the most common DNA and genes. The sample table records a few thousand distinct CDR3 sequences; about 53% of these occur just once. Roughly 76% of the sample comes from the top ten. The sequenced sample was PBMCs, obtained at surgery. The receptors shown here come from a female donor with early-stage non-small cell lung cancer.

Details on this clonotype: Because the library targeted alpha chains, this beta chain is an off-target read whose size means little. The chain joins TRBV12-3 or TRBV12-4 to TRBJ2-5, with 8 bases identical to TRBD1. Trimming at V came to 6 bases and at J to 5 bases, leaving 8 bases not matched to a gene. The CDR3 is 14 residues long. This CDR3 is CASSWTGLEETQYF. As DNA, the CDR3 is TGTGCCAGCAGCTGGACAGGGTTGGAGGAGACCCAGTACTTC.

Comments on this clonotype: This beta chain was picked up by a library intended for alpha chains and is off target, so its count carries little meaning. J is TRBJ2-5 and V is TRBV6-5, with D tentatively TRBD2 (6 bases). V lost 5 bases, J lost 5 bases, and 18 bases lay in between. CDR3 length: 15 residues. Germline assignment: CDR1 MNHEY and CDR2 SVGAGI. CDR3 sequence reads: CASSATGLPSETQYF. The CDR3 DNA sequence: TGTGCCAGCAGTGCCACGGGACTTCCATCGGAGACCCAGTACTTC.

Notes on this clonotype: Because the library targeted alpha chains, this beta chain is an off-target read whose size means little. This chain links TRBV28 with TRBJ2-5; TRBD2 aligns across 9 bases. The CDR3 has 13 residues. Trimming took 7 bases from V and 2 from J; bases not matched to a gene: 2. Germline lookup yields CDR1 MDHEN and CDR2 SYDVKM. The CDR3 loop is CASTAGGQETQYF. CDR3 DNA: TGTGCCAGCACCGCGGGGGGGCAAGAGACCCAGTACTTC.

Concerning this clonotype itself: Being off target in a library aimed at alpha chains, this beta chain has a size of little meaning. J is TRBJ2-5 and V is TRBV18; 8 bases fit TRBD1. Per the germline V gene, CDR1 is KGHSH and CDR2 is LQKENI. V lost 3 bases, J lost 2 bases, and 2 bases stayed unmatched. The CDR3 consists of 14 residues. Here the CDR3 reads CASSPDREQETQYF. For the CDR3, the DNA is TGTGCCAGCTCACCGGACAGGGAGCAAGAGACCCAGTACTTC. The whole variable domain, remainder taken from reference TRBV18 and TRBJ2-5, is NAGVMQNPRHLVRRRGQEARLRCSPMKGHSHVYWYRQLPEEGLKFMVYLQKENIIDESGMPKERFSAEFPKEGPSILRIQQVVRGDSAAYFCASSPDREQETQYFGPGTRLLVL.

A remark on this clonotype: The library was designed around alpha chains, so this beta chain is a stray read whose abundance carries little weight. V gene TRBV4-3 combines with J gene TRBJ2-5; TRBD1 matches 9 bases. V lost 0 bases and J lost 7; bases outside the gene matches: 15. The CDR3 has 18 residues. Looked up from germline, CDR1 is LGHNA and CDR2 is YSLEER. The DNA for the CDR3 is TGCGCCAGCAGCCAAGAAGTTACCGGGACAGGGTTTCGGGGGACCCAGTACTTC. Translated: CASSQEVTGTGFRGTQYF.

In this sample, this clonotype turned up a few times. Found in a library prepared for alpha chains, this beta chain is an off-target read, and its abundance has little meaning. This chain uses TRBV7-2 with TRBJ2-3, with 7 bases that match TRBD1. The ends lost 5 bases at V and 0 bases at J; junction bases unmatched: 2. There are 14 residues in the CDR3. Germline V lookup: CDR1 SGHTA, CDR2 FQGNSA. The CDR3 region has the DNA TGTGCCAGCAGCCGGGGACAGAGCACAGATACGCAGTATTTT. Translating gives CASSRGQSTDTQYF.

This clonotype was seen a handful of times. This beta chain is a stray sequence in a library constructed for alpha chains; its clone size is not meaningful. The V and J genes are TRBV12-3 or TRBV12-4 and TRBJ2-6; D is uncertain. V lost 6 bases and J 3 bases, leaving 6 bases between the germline ends. CDR3 length: 13 residues. CDR3 residues: CASRVVGANVLTF. The CDR3 DNA sequence: TGTGCCAGCAGGGTCGTTGGGGCCAACGTCCTGACTTTC.

In the case of this clonotype: Because the library targeted alpha chains, this beta chain is an off-target read whose size means little. CDR3: CASSIVETQYF. As DNA, the CDR3 is TGTGCCAGCAGTATAGTAGAGACCCAGTACTTC. J is TRBJ2-5 and V is TRBV12-3 or TRBV12-4; no definite D call. The CDR3 runs to 11 residues. V lost 5 bases to trimming and J lost 4 bases, with 5 bases between them.

About this clonotype: A library prepared for alpha chains yielded this beta chain as an off-target read; its size is of little meaning. Here the CDR3 DNA reads TGCGCCAGCAGCTGGGGACGACAGACGAACACTGAAGCTTTCTTT. Amino acid sequence: CASSWGRQTNTEAFF. The chain recombines TRBV5-1 with TRBJ1-1; a possible D gene is TRBD1 (5 bases). Trimming shortened V by 3 bases and J by 1 base, and 13 bases separated the two germline ends. CDR1 and CDR2 (germline): SGHRS, YFSETQ. The CDR3 contains 15 residues.

About this clonotype itself: With the library built for alpha chains, this beta chain is off target and its frequency is not meaningful. The J gene is TRBJ2-1, the V gene TRBV30; D is unclear. Germline V lookup: CDR1 GTSNPN, CDR2 SVGIG (reference sequence). This CDR3 has 11 amino acids. The germline V and J ends were trimmed by 2 bases and 7 bases, with 6 bases remaining between them. The CDR3 spells CAWSHGNEQFF. In DNA form, the CDR3 reads TGTGCCTGGAGTCACGGGAATGAGCAGTTCTTC.

This clonotype showed up just a few times. This beta chain appears as a stray read in a library generated for alpha chains; its size is not informative. The J gene is TRBJ2-1, the V gene TRBV12-3 or TRBV12-4, with D unresolved. The CDR3 extends over 13 amino acids. V was pared by 6 bases and J by 7 bases, with 13 bases between. This chain's CDR3 is CASSGGQGNEQFF. The CDR3 nucleotides read TGTGCCAGCAGCGGCGGCCAAGGGAATGAGCAGTTCTTC.

As regards this clonotype: This beta chain appears as a stray read in a library generated for alpha chains; its size is not informative. The chain recombines TRBV10-3 with TRBJ2-7, with D perhaps matching TRBD2 (5 bases). Trimming took 11 bases from V and 3 from J, leaving 20 bases between them. The germline V gene has CDR1 ENHRY and CDR2 SYGVKD. This CDR3 has 14 amino acids. CDR3 protein: CAAATFSGDYEQYF. CDR3 nucleotides: TGTGCCGCCGCTACTTTTTCCGGGGACTACGAGCAGTACTTC.

A remark on this clonotype: Since the library was made to target alpha chains, this beta chain is a stray read and its abundance is not meaningful. The chain recombines TRBV11-3 with TRBJ2-1; D is undetermined. V was trimmed by 1 base and J by 3 bases, leaving 7 bases between them. Germline V gene lookup returns CDR1 SGHNT and CDR2 YENEEA. The CDR3 has 14 amino acids. The CDR3 region has the DNA TGTGCCAGCAGCTTAGGCCTGTTCTACAATGAGCAGTTCTTC. As protein: CASSLGLFYNEQFF.

Comment on this clonotype: The library was designed around alpha chains, so this beta chain is a stray read whose abundance carries little weight. The chain links TRBV6-1 to TRBJ2-3; unclear D gene. Between the trimmed V and J ends, which lost 7 bases and 4 bases, there was a span of 15 bases. The CDR3 is made up of 14 amino acids. Germline CDR1 and CDR2: MNHNS and SASEGT. The CDR3 region is CASMVTPFSDTQYF. The CDR3 DNA follows: TGTGCCAGCATGGTAACCCCGTTTTCAGATACGCAGTATTTT.

Turning to this clonotype: The library was prepared for alpha chains; this beta chain is a stray read, so its frequency means little. The CDR3 region is CSVDPTGSGEQYV. DNA for the CDR3: TGCAGCGTTGATCCGACAGGGAGTGGGGAGCAGTACGTC. This chain uses TRBV29-1 with TRBJ2-7, with 7 bases aligning to TRBD1. CDR1 SQVTM and CDR2 ANQGSEA come from the germline V gene. V trimming: 3 bases; J trimming: 7 bases; junction bases outside the gene matches: 9. This CDR3 contains 13 residues.

Concerning this clonotype itself: As an off-target read in a library built for alpha chains, this beta chain has a frequency of little significance. The rearrangement uses TRBV4-3 and TRBJ2-2; no firm D call. Per the germline V gene, CDR1 is LGHNA and CDR2 is YSLEER. This CDR3 has 15 amino acids. The ends were cut back, 3 bases at V and 2 bases at J, with 10 bases in the middle. CDR3 nucleotides: TGCGCCAGCAGCCAGGCACGTGGTAACACCGGGGAGCTGTTTTTT. Its protein product is CASSQARGNTGELFF.

Note on this clonotype: With the library built for alpha chains, this beta chain is off target and its frequency is not meaningful. This chain joins TRBV28 and TRBJ2-7; 7 bases map to TRBD1. This CDR3 comprises 14 residues. Germline loops: CDR1 MDHEN, CDR2 SYDVKM. J lost 3 bases, V lost 5 bases, and 7 bases had no gene match. In DNA form, the CDR3 reads TGTGCCAGCAGTGGCACAGGGGTACTCTACGAGCAGTACGTC. Protein sequence: CASSGTGVLYEQYV.

A word on this clonotype: This beta chain came through as a stray read in a library set up for alpha chains, and its size says little. The chain joins TRBV6-6 to TRBJ2-7, with unresolved D. V shed 2 bases and J shed 6 bases, with 17 bases lying between them. The germline V gene has CDR1 MNHNY and CDR2 SVGAGI (reference sequence). The CDR3 is 15 amino acids. In nucleotides, the CDR3 is TGTGCCAGCAGTTACGGCGTCACCACTAAGTCCGAGCAGTACTTC. This codes for CASSYGVTTKSEQYF.

As regards this clonotype: The size of this beta chain means little, since it is a stray read in a library made for alpha chains. The chain combines TRBV9 with TRBJ2-1; 12 positions match TRBD2. Germline values: CDR1 SGDLS, CDR2 YYNGEE. V lost 0 bases and J lost 6; bases outside the gene matches: 10. The CDR3 covers 18 residues. The CDR3 bases are TGTGCCAGCAGCGTAGGGAGACTAGCGGGAGAATTAGGCAATGAGCAGTTCTTC. It yields the protein CASSVGRLAGELGNEQFF.

This clonotype was seen a handful of times. For a library built for alpha chains, this beta chain is a stray read; little rests on its size. The J gene is TRBJ2-7, the V gene TRBV4-1, with D hard to call. With 0 bases removed from V and 5 bases from J, the gap between germline ends came to 8 bases. The CDR3 is 13 amino acids. Germline CDR1 is MGHRA and CDR2 is YSYEKL. The CDR3 protein is CASSQENQDEQYF. CDR3 DNA sequence: TGCGCCAGCAGCCAAGAGAATCAAGACGAGCAGTACTTC.

As concerns this clonotype: Because the library targeted alpha chains, this beta chain is an off-target read whose size means little. The V gene is TRBV4-3, the J gene TRBJ2-2; perhaps TRBD1 as D (5 bases). V dropped 2 bases and J dropped 1 base, with 14 bases sitting between them. The CDR3 loop spans 17 amino acids. In germline, CDR1 is LGHNA, CDR2 YSLEER. CDR3 region: CASSQWTHRKNTGELFF. DNA for the CDR3: TGCGCCAGCAGCCAATGGACACACAGAAAGAACACCGGGGAGCTGTTTTTT.

On this clonotype itself: Since it is a stray read in a library aimed at alpha chains, this beta chain has a size that is not meaningful. This sequence joins TRBV6-1 and TRBJ2-1, with TRBD2 identical over 8 bases. Trimming at V came to 6 bases and at J to 0 bases, leaving 10 bases not matched to a gene. The CDR3 is 17 residues long. The germline CDR1 and CDR2 sequences are MNHNS and SASEGT. The CDR3 loop reads CASRGGLAGFSYNEQFF. The CDR3, as DNA: TGTGCCAGCAGAGGGGGATTAGCGGGATTCTCCTACAATGAGCAGTTCTTC.

Turning to this clonotype: This beta chain slipped into a library made for alpha chains as a stray read, so its size is not meaningful. The genes are TRBV20-1 and TRBJ2-4; possibly TRBD2 for D (5 bases). CDR3 length: 14 residues. CDR1 is DFQATT, CDR2 SNEGSKA, per germline (reference sequence). V gave up 0 bases and J gave up 8 bases, with 14 bases separating them. In nucleotides, the CDR3 is TGCAGTGCTAGAGAGCCAATGAAGAGGGACATTCAGTACTTC. It is translated as CSAREPMKRDIQYF.

This clonotype was counted only a few times. Since it is a stray read in a library aimed at alpha chains, this beta chain has a size that is not meaningful. The chain joins TRBV27 to TRBJ2-2; D could derive from TRBD1 or TRBD2 (5 bases each). This CDR3 has 14 residues. Per germline, CDR1 MNHEY and CDR2 SMNVEV (reference sequence). Deletions cut 3 bases from V and 5 bases from J, with 10 bases between. CDR3 amino acids: CASSFGAGTGELFF. DNA for the CDR3: TGTGCCAGCAGTTTCGGGGCAGGAACCGGGGAGCTGTTTTTT.

About this clonotype: As an off-target read in a library built for alpha chains, this beta chain has a frequency of little significance. The V gene is TRBV27, the J gene TRBJ2-1; D not certain. The germline V gene encodes CDR1 MNHEY and CDR2 SMNVEV (reference sequence). CDR3 size: 14 residues. V lost 7 bases, J lost 7 bases, and 17 bases lay in between. In DNA form, the CDR3 reads TGTGCCAGCACCAGCCAGGCTCGAAGGAATGAGCAGTTCTTC. It translates to CASTSQARRNEQFF.

The count of this clonotype is one. For a library built for alpha chains, this beta chain is a stray read; little rests on its size. J is TRBJ2-5 and V is TRBV21-1. TRBV21-1 constitutes a pseudogene. This CDR3 is 15 amino acids long. The DNA for the CDR3 is TGTGCCAGCAGCAAAACGGGCGTAGGAGATAAGACCCAGTACTTC. Translated: CASSKTGVGDKTQYF.

Points on this clonotype: Because this beta chain is a stray read in a library intended to capture alpha chains, its abundance should not be given much weight. The chain links TRBV5-6 to TRBJ2-3; the match to TRBD1 covers 8 bases. The V gene end was trimmed by 0 bases and the J gene end by 1 base; junction bases not matched to a gene: 1. The CDR3 runs to 15 residues. Per the germline V gene, CDR1 is SGHDT and CDR2 is YYEEEE. CDR3 loop: CASSLAQGGTDTQYF. In nucleotides, the CDR3 is TGTGCCAGCAGCTTGGCACAGGGGGGCACAGATACGCAGTATTTT.

A note on this clonotype: Being off target in a library aimed at alpha chains, this beta chain has a size of little meaning. The chain uses TRBV7-8 and TRBJ2-1; TRBD1 aligns across 8 bases. The trim removed 2 bases at V and 7 bases at J, leaving 13 bases unmatched. Germline V gene data show CDR1 as SGHVS and CDR2 as FQNEAQ. The CDR3 extends over 17 amino acids. CDR3 bases: TGTGCCAGCAGCTTAATTCTTCGAGGACAGGGTATTAATGAGCAGTTCTTC. Encoded protein: CASSLILRGQGINEQFF.

Comment on this clonotype: This beta chain is an off-target read within a library intended for alpha chains, so its frequency means little. The genes are TRBV11-2 and TRBJ2-3; perhaps TRBD1 as D (5 bases). The V and J ends lost 4 bases and 3 bases respectively, with 17 bases between them. The CDR3 consists of 16 residues. Germline V gene lookup returns CDR1 SGHAT and CDR2 FQNNGV. Here the CDR3 DNA reads TGTGCCAGCAGCTCGTGGGCTCAGGGTCGGACAGATACGCAGTATTTT. Protein: CASSSWAQGRTDTQYF.